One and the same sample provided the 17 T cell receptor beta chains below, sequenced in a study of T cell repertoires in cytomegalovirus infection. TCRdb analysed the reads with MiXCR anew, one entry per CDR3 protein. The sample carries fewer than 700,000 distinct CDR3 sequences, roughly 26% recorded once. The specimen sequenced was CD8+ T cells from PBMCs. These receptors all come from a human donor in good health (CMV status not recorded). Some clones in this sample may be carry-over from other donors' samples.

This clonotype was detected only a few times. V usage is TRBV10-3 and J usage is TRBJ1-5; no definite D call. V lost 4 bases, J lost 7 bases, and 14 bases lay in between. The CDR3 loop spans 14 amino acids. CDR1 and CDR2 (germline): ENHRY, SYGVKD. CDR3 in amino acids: CAISGSGKEQPQHF. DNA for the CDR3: TGTGCCATCAGTGGGTCGGGGAAAGAGCAGCCCCAGCATTTT.

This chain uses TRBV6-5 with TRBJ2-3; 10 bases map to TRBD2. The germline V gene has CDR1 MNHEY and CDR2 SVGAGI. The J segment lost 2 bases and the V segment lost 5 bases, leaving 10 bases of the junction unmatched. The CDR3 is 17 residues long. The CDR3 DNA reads TGTGCCAGCAGTGTCTCTAAAGCGGGGGGGATCACAGATACGCAGTATTTT. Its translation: CASSVSKAGGITDTQYF.

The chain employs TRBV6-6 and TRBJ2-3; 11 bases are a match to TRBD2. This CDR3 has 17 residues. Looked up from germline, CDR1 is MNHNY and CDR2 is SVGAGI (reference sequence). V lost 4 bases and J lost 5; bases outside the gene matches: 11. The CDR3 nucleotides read TGTGCCAGCAGTTCCGTCCCTCTAGCGGGGGGCCGAGATACGCAGTATTTT. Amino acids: CASSSVPLAGGRDTQYF.

The CDR3 here is CASSFNHQGANTGELFF. DNA of the CDR3: TGTGCCAGCAGTTTTAACCATCAGGGGGCGAACACCGGGGAGCTGTTTTTT. This sequence joins TRBV12-3 or TRBV12-4 and TRBJ2-2; 7 bases align to TRBD1. With 3 bases clipped from V and 0 bases from J, the junction kept 7 bases outside the gene matches. The length of the CDR3 is 17 residues.

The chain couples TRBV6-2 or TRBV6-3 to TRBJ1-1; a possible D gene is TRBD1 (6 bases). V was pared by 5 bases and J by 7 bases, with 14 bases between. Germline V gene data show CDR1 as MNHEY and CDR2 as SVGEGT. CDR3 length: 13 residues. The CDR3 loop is CASSPWDMIEAFF. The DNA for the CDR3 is TGTGCCAGCAGTCCCTGGGACATGATTGAAGCTTTCTTT.

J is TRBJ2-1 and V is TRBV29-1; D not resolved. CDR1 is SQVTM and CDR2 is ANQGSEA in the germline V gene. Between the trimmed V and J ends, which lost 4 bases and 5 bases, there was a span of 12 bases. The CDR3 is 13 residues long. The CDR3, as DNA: TGCAGCGTTGCTAGATCTGGGAACAATGAGCAGTTCTTC. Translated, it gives CSVARSGNNEQFF.

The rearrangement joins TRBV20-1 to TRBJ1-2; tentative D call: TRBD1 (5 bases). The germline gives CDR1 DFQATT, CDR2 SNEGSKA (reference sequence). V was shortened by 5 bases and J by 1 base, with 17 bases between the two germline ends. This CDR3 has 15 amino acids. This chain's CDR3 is CSAWGDGDLNYGYTF. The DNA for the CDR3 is TGCAGTGCTTGGGGTGACGGGGACCTTAACTATGGCTACACCTTC.

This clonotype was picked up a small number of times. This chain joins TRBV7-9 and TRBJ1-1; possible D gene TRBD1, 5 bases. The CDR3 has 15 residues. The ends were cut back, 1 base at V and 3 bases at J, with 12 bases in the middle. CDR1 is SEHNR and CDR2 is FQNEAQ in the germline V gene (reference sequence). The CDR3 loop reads CASSLVIGAYTEAFF. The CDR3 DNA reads TGTGCCAGCAGCTTAGTAATAGGGGCATACACTGAAGCTTTCTTT. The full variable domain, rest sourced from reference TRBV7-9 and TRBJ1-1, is DTGVSQNPRHKITKRGQNVTFRCDPISEHNRLYWYRQTLGQGPEFLTYFQNEAQLEKSRLLSDRFSAERPKGSFSTLEIQRTEQGDSAMYLCASSLVIGAYTEAFFGQGTRLTVV.

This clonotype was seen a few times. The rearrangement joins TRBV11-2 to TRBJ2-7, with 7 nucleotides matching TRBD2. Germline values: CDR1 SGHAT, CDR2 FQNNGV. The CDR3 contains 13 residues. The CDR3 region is CGPGGMEGYEQYV. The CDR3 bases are TGTGGGCCCGGGGGGATGGAGGGCTACGAGCAGTACGTC.

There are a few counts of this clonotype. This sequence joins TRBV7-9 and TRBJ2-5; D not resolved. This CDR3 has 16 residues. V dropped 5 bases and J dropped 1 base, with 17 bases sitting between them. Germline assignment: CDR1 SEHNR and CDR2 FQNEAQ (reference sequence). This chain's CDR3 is CASSSVLDRSQETQYF. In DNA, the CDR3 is TGTGCCAGCAGCAGCGTCCTCGATCGCAGCCAAGAGACCCAGTACTTC. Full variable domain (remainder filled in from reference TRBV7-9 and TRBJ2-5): DTGVSQNPRHKITKRGQNVTFRCDPISEHNRLYWYRQTLGQGPEFLTYFQNEAQLEKSRLLSDRFSAERPKGSFSTLEIQRTEQGDSAMYLCASSSVLDRSQETQYFGPGTRLLVL.

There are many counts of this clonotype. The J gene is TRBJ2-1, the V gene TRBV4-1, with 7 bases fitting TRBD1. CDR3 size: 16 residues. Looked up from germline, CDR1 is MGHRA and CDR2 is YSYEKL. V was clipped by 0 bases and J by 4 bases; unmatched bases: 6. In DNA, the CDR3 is TGCGCCAGCAGCCAAGATTGGGACAGTGTGTACAATGAGCAGTTCTTC. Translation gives CASSQDWDSVYNEQFF.

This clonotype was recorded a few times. CDR3 protein: CASRSRAVYGDEQFF. The CDR3 DNA follows: TGTGCCAGCAGATCAAGGGCGGTTTATGGTGATGAGCAGTTCTTC. The V call is TRBV3-1, the J call TRBJ2-1; D unclear. The CDR3 runs 15 residues. V lost 6 bases to trimming and J lost 8 bases, with 20 bases between them. Germline values: CDR1 LGHDT, CDR2 YNNKEL (reference sequence).

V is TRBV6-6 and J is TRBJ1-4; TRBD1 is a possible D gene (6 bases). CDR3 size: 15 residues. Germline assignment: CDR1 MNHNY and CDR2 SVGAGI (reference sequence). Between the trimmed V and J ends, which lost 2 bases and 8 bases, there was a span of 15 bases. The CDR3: CASSYAEGVEEKLFF. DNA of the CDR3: TGTGCCAGCAGTTACGCGGAGGGGGTCGAAGAAAAACTGTTTTTT.

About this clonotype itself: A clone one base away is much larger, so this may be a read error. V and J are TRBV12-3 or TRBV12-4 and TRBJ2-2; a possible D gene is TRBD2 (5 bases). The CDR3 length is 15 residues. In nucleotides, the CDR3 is TGTGCCAGCAGTTTAATCCTAGCCAGCACCGGGGAGCTGCTTTTT. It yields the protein CASSLILASTGELLF.

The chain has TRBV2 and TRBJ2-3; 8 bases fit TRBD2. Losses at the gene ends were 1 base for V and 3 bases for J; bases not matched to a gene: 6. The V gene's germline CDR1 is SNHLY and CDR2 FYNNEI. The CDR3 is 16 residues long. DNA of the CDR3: TGTGCCAGCAGTGAAGGGGCGGGGGGAGAAACAGATACGCAGTATTTT. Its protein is CASSEGAGGETDTQYF.

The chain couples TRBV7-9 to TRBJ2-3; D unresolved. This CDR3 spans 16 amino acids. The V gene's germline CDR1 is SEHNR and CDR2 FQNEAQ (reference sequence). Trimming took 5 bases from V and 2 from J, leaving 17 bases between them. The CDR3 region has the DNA TGTGCCAGCAGCCTCTCTAGGACCCTCGTCACAGATACGCAGTATTTT. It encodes CASSLSRTLVTDTQYF.

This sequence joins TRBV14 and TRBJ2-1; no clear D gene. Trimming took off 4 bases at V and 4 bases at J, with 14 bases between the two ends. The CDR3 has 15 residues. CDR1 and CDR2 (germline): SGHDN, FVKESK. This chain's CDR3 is CASSLPTGGYNEQFF. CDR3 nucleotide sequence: TGTGCCAGCAGCCTTCCGACTGGCGGTTACAATGAGCAGTTCTTC.